The 27 T cell receptor beta chains below were found in one sample sequenced in a study of T cell responses to AZD1222 COVID-19 vaccine. Produced via immunoSEQ multiplex PCR; TCRdb's table is partial and in-frame only. The sample lists over 110,000 clones, around nine tenths occurring once. The sequences come from peripheral blood, collected 28 days after the second AZD1222 dose. These receptors were taken from an adult who received the AZD1222 COVID-19 vaccine.

This chain connects TRBV6-5 to TRBJ1-6; D perhaps matches TRBD1 (5 bases). Germline CDR1 MNHEY, CDR2 SVGAGI. V was cut by 6 bases and J by 10 bases, with 16 bases left in between. There are 14 residues in the CDR3. The CDR3 bases are TGTGCCAGCAGCACCGACAGTGAGGCATCACCCCTCCACTTT. This translates into CASSTDSEASPLHF.

The chain joins TRBV7-3 to TRBJ1-6; D uncertain. CDR1 SGHTA and CDR2 FQGTGA come from the germline V gene. This CDR3 contains 14 residues. V was pared by 5 bases and J by 1 base, with 6 bases between. CDR3 sequence: CASSQESYNSPLHF. CDR3 DNA sequence: TGTGCCAGCAGCCAGGAATCCTATAATTCACCCCTCCACTTT.

The V gene is TRBV5-1, the J gene TRBJ1-2; the D is unclear. Trimming pared 3 bases from V and 5 bases from J, leaving 11 bases between. Germline CDR1 is SGHRS and CDR2 is YFSETQ. The CDR3 has 13 amino acids. As DNA, the CDR3 is TGCGCCAGCAGCTCCCTAGGCGGGTATGGCTACACCTTC. Protein sequence: CASSSLGGYGYTF.

This chain links TRBV7-9 with TRBJ1-5; D remains ambiguous. V dropped 1 base and J dropped 5 bases, with 6 bases sitting between them. This CDR3 comprises 13 residues. Germline V gene lookup returns CDR1 SEHNR and CDR2 FQNEAQ (reference sequence). Here the CDR3 DNA reads TGTGCCAGCAGCTTAGAGGGTGATCAGCCCCAGCATTTT. This sequence encodes CASSLEGDQPQHF.

The J gene is TRBJ1-2, the V gene TRBV27; D ambiguous. Germline CDR1 and CDR2: MNHEY and SMNVEV (reference sequence). V lost 3 bases and J 2 bases, leaving 7 bases between the germline ends. The CDR3 totals 13 residues. The CDR3 sequence: CASSFRENYGYTF. DNA for the CDR3: TGTGCCAGCAGTTTCCGGGAAAACTATGGCTACACCTTC.

Details on this clone: The same CDR3 can be traced to other DNA sequences in this sample. The chain links TRBV28 to TRBJ1-2; 7 bases map to TRBD1. V dropped 6 bases and J dropped 4; count of bases not matched to a gene: 8. The CDR3 has 14 amino acids. Germline CDR1 and CDR2: MDHEN and SYDVKM. DNA of the CDR3: TGTGCCAGCAGCCTACCGACAGGGACCTATGGCTACACCTTC. Translation: CASSLPTGTYGYTF.

V and J are TRBV5-1 and TRBJ2-1, with 7 bases that match TRBD1. V lost 1 base, J lost 2 bases, and 3 bases stayed unmatched. Germline V lookup: CDR1 SGHRS, CDR2 YFSETQ. CDR3 size: 15 residues. CDR3 in DNA: TGCGCCAGCAGCTTGCGGGACAGCACCTACAATGAGCAGTTCTTC. Its translation: CASSLRDSTYNEQFF.

This clone showed up just once. The V and J genes are TRBV6-6 and TRBJ2-1, with D possibly being TRBD2 (5 bases). The V gene lost 7 bases and the J gene lost 0 bases, with 13 bases spanning the gap. Germline V gene sequence: CDR1 MNHNY, CDR2 SVGAGI (reference sequence). This CDR3 has 15 amino acids. The CDR3 spells CASTGPDFSYNEQFF. The DNA for the CDR3 is TGTGCCAGCACCGGTCCGGACTTCTCCTACAATGAGCAGTTCTTC.

This chain uses TRBV5-6 with TRBJ1-3; weak D call: TRBD1 (5 bases). This CDR3 spans 15 amino acids. Germline CDR1 is SGHDT and CDR2 is YYEEEE. V was trimmed by 1 base and J by 4 bases, leaving 12 bases between them. The CDR3 sequence is CASSLLGPPGNTIYF. The CDR3 DNA reads TGTGCCAGCAGCTTGCTGGGGCCCCCCGGAAACACCATATATTTT.

The chain employs TRBV5-1 and TRBJ1-1; perhaps TRBD1 as D (5 bases). The CDR3 runs to 13 residues. V was shortened by 3 bases and J by 3 bases, with 9 bases between the two germline ends. The germline V gene has CDR1 SGHRS and CDR2 YFSETQ. The CDR3 DNA sequence: TGCGCCAGCAGCTCTCAGACAGACACTGAAGCTTTCTTT. Protein sequence: CASSSQTDTEAFF.

V gene TRBV19 combines with J gene TRBJ1-1, with D uncertain. The germline CDR1 and CDR2 sequences are LNHDA and SQIVND (reference sequence). CDR3 length: 14 residues. Trimming cost V 3 bases and J 4 bases, with 12 bases left between them. CDR3: CASSMIGLGTEAFF. In nucleotides, the CDR3 is TGTGCCAGTAGTATGATAGGGCTGGGCACTGAAGCTTTCTTT. The full variable domain, its missing parts supplied by reference TRBV19 and TRBJ1-1, is DGGITQSPKYLFRKEGQNVTLSCEQNLNHDAMYWYRQDPGQGLRLIYYSQIVNDFQKGDIAEGYSVSREKKESFPLTVTSAQKNPTAFYLCASSMIGLGTEAFFGQGTRLTVV.

The chain couples TRBV30 to TRBJ2-1, with 8 bases aligning to TRBD2. Germline CDR1 and CDR2: GTSNPN and SVGIG (reference sequence). With 5 bases clipped from V and 4 bases from J, the junction kept 10 bases outside the gene matches. CDR3 length equals 15 residues. This CDR3 reads CAWGRGVASYNEQFF. The CDR3 DNA reads as TGTGCCTGGGGGCGGGGGGTAGCGTCTTACAATGAGCAGTTCTTC.

As concerns this clone: The sample has other DNA sequences that encode this CDR3 too. The chain links TRBV3-1 (or the pseudogene TRBV3-2) to TRBJ1-5; unclear D gene. This CDR3 contains 13 residues. CDR1 and CDR2 from the germline V gene are LGHDT and YNNKEL (reference sequence). Trimming pared 0 bases from V and 4 bases from J, leaving 4 bases between. The CDR3 here is CASSQDLNQPQHF. The CDR3 coding sequence is TGTGCCAGCAGCCAAGATCTGAATCAGCCCCAGCATTTT.

The rearrangement joins TRBV27 to TRBJ1-6, with D hard to call. The CDR3 runs 16 residues. The germline CDR1 and CDR2 sequences are MNHEY and SMNVEV (reference sequence). The V end was cut by 2 bases, the J end by 0 bases, with 8 bases between. In DNA, the CDR3 is TGTGCCAGCAGTTTAAAAGGGATCTCCTATAATTCACCCCTCCACTTT. It is translated as CASSLKGISYNSPLHF.

This clone came up a few times. The chain has TRBV3-1 (or the pseudogene TRBV3-2) and TRBJ1-2; no reliable D call. V shed 0 bases and J shed 9 bases, with 8 bases lying between them. The length of the CDR3 is 12 residues. Germline CDR1 reads LGHDT; CDR2 reads YNNKEL (reference sequence). The DNA of the CDR3 is TGTGCCAGCAGCCAAGAAGGAGAAAGCTACACCTTC. This sequence encodes CASSQEGESYTF.

The chain couples TRBV27 to TRBJ1-5, with D possibly matching TRBD1 (5 bases). CDR3 length equals 14 residues. The V end was cut by 6 bases, the J end by 1 base, with 10 bases between. From germline, CDR1 is MNHEY and CDR2 SMNVEV (reference sequence). The CDR3 region has the DNA TGTGCCAGCAGCCGGGACGGGAGCAATCAGCCCCAGCATTTT. This codes for CASSRDGSNQPQHF.

J is TRBJ2-5 and V is TRBV28; D not resolved. Germline V gives CDR1 MDHEN, CDR2 SYDVKM. Trimming took off 6 bases at V and 1 base at J, with 0 bases between the two ends. This CDR3 is built from 10 residues. The CDR3 sequence: CASSQETQYF. The CDR3, as DNA: TGTGCCAGCAGCCAAGAGACCCAGTACTTC.

This rearrangement joins TRBV28 to TRBJ2-6, with D unresolved. The CDR3 is made up of 14 amino acids. The germline gives CDR1 MDHEN, CDR2 SYDVKM. The germline V and J ends were trimmed by 5 bases and 4 bases, with 9 bases remaining between them. The CDR3 region is CASSLSWGANVLTF. Here the CDR3 DNA reads TGTGCCAGCAGTCTTTCCTGGGGGGCCAACGTCCTGACTTTC.

The chain recombines TRBV3-1 (or the pseudogene TRBV3-2) with TRBJ1-2, with a possible D match to TRBD1 (5 bases). CDR1 and CDR2 (germline): LGHDT, YNNKEL (reference sequence). V was clipped by 3 bases and J by 6 bases, with 14 bases between them. This CDR3 is 14 amino acids long. DNA of the CDR3: TGTGCCAGCAGCCAGGGAGGGGTGATGAATGGCTACACCTTC. Protein sequence: CASSQGGVMNGYTF.

The chain has TRBV28 and TRBJ1-1; D might be TRBD1 (6 bases). CDR1 and CDR2 (germline): MDHEN, SYDVKM. V dropped 6 bases and J dropped 0 bases, with 14 bases sitting between them. CDR3 length equals 15 residues. CDR3 residues: CASSSSGAMNTEAFF. CDR3 nucleotide sequence: TGTGCCAGCAGCTCTTCGGGGGCTATGAACACTGAAGCTTTCTTT. Drawing the rest from reference TRBV28 and TRBJ1-1, the complete variable domain is DVKVTQSSRYLVKRTGEKVFLECVQDMDHENMFWYRQDPGLGLRLIYFSYDVKMKEKGDIPEGYSVSREKKERFSLILESASTNQTSMYLCASSSSGAMNTEAFFGQGTRLTVV.

The rearrangement links TRBV10-3 to TRBJ2-7; no definite D call. The CDR3 has 12 amino acids. V was clipped by 3 bases and J by 4 bases, with 7 bases between them. Germline V CDR1 and CDR2: ENHRY, SYGVKD. The CDR3 DNA sequence: TGTGCCATCAGTGACCAAGGATACGAGCAGTACTTC. This encodes CAISDQGYEQYF.

The chain recombines TRBV6-5 with TRBJ1-5; no clear D gene. V dropped 5 bases and J dropped 0 bases, with 11 bases sitting between them. Germline loops: CDR1 MNHEY, CDR2 SVGAGI. The CDR3 loop spans 15 amino acids. The CDR3 is CASSNQPNSNQPQHF. CDR3 in DNA: TGTGCCAGCAGTAATCAGCCTAATAGCAATCAGCCCCAGCATTTT.

This chain joins TRBV18 and TRBJ2-5; D may be TRBD2 (6 bases). Trimming left V 3 bases short and J 3 bases short, with 11 bases between. The CDR3 loop spans 14 amino acids. Germline lookup yields CDR1 KGHSH and CDR2 LQKENI. This chain's CDR3 is CASSPRDFKETQYF. The CDR3 DNA is TGTGCCAGCTCACCCCGGGACTTTAAAGAGACCCAGTACTTC.

This clone was recorded once. This sequence joins TRBV4-3 and TRBJ1-2; TRBD1 matches at 7 bases. The CDR3 is 14 amino acids. The V gene's germline CDR1 is LGHNA and CDR2 YSLEER. V shed 2 bases and J 3 bases; nucleotides not matched to a gene: 3. The CDR3 sequence: CASSQQGGYYGYTF. The CDR3 DNA follows: TGCGCCAGCAGCCAACAGGGGGGCTACTATGGCTACACCTTC.

J is TRBJ1-2 and V is TRBV28, with 9 bases matching TRBD1. The germline CDR1 and CDR2 sequences are MDHEN and SYDVKM. J was trimmed by 8 bases and V by 6 bases; bases with no gene match: 16. There are 16 residues in the CDR3. For the CDR3, the DNA is TGTGCCAGCAGCCATCTAAAGGGACAGGGCATGGGGGGCTACACCTTC. This codes for CASSHLKGQGMGGYTF.

The chain uses TRBV19 and TRBJ1-5; D is perhaps TRBD1 (5 bases). From germline, CDR1 is LNHDA and CDR2 SQIVND (reference sequence). V was shortened by 7 bases and J by 5 bases, with 15 bases between the two germline ends. CDR3 length equals 14 residues. The CDR3 sequence is CASMGTLGDQPQHF. In DNA, the CDR3 is TGTGCCAGTATGGGGACCCTAGGGGATCAGCCCCAGCATTTT.

The chain carries TRBV19 and TRBJ1-2; TRBD1 matches 9 bases. With V trimmed by 5 bases and J by 1 base, 5 bases remained unmatched. The germline V gene encodes CDR1 LNHDA and CDR2 SQIVND (reference sequence). This CDR3 contains 15 residues. The CDR3 loop is CASSVGTGFNYGYTF. DNA for the CDR3: TGTGCCAGTAGTGTGGGGACAGGGTTTAACTATGGCTACACCTTC.